The clone carrying this T cell receptor (beta chain) was detected only a few times. The assay was immunoSEQ multiplex PCR, and TCRdb's table has in-frame clones only and misses some. The sample yields 150,000 to 200,000 clones, about three quarters seen once. This entry comes from a study of blood T cell repertoires in COVID-19. Trimming cost V 0 bases and J 7 bases, with 8 bases left between them. Germline values: CDR1 SGHKS, CDR2 YYEKEE (reference sequence). The CDR3 sequence is 13 residues long. The sample was peripheral blood. The receptor comes from an elderly woman with COVID-19, enrolled during active disease. The genes are TRBV5-5 and TRBJ2-1; TRBD1 might be the D (5 bases). CDR3 nucleotides: TGTGCCAGCAGCTTGGACAGGTGGAATGAGCAGTTCTTC. It codes for CASSLDRWNEQFF.